These T cell receptor beta chains were read from a single sample in a study of T cells after yellow fever vaccination. TCRdb fed the 5' RACE reads into MiXCR, producing one record per CDR3 protein. This table holds 150,000 or so distinct CDR3 sequences, roughly a tenth found once. The input for sequencing was CD8+ T cells sorted from PBMCs, taken 45 days after the yellow fever booster vaccination. Receptors originate from a man aged 18 to 29 who received the YFV17D yellow fever vaccine. Each CDR3 is given with its conserved first and last residue. A D gene is named only where the DNA matches it firmly. Rows may omit the clone size; those that give it use once, few, many or a size class.

D gene: TRBD1
V gene: TRBV14
clone size: few
J gene: TRBJ2-3
CDR3 DNA: TGTGCCAGCAGCCGGGAGTGCGGGACAGGAGACACAGATACGCAGTATTTT
CDR3 protein: CASSRECGTGDTDTQYF

D gene: .
V gene: TRBV12-3/TRBV12-4
clone size: many
J gene: TRBJ2-5
CDR3 DNA: TGTGCCAGCAGTCCCGGACTACCCGAAGAGACCCAGTACTTC
CDR3 protein: CASSPGLPEETQYF

D gene: .
V gene: TRBV29-1
clone size: .
J gene: TRBJ1-2
CDR3 DNA: TGCAGCGTTCCGACAGCCGGAGGGGGCTACACCTTC
CDR3 protein: CSVPTAGGGYTF

D gene: .
V gene: TRBV10-3
clone size: few
J gene: TRBJ1-2
CDR3 DNA: TGTGCCATCAGTGAGTTGGCTTTCAGGGGACCCTATGGCTACACCTTC
CDR3 protein: CAISELAFRGPYGYTF

D gene: .
V gene: TRBV29-1
clone size: few
J gene: TRBJ2-5
CDR3 DNA: TGCAGCGTTGAAGGGCGTCCAGAGACCCAGTACTTC
CDR3 protein: CSVEGRPETQYF

D gene: .
V gene: TRBV4-1
clone size: .
J gene: TRBJ2-1
CDR3 DNA: TGCGCCAGCAGCCAAGATAGCACAGGGTACGATGAGCAGTTCTTC
CDR3 protein: CASSQDSTGYDEQFF

D gene: TRBD1
V gene: TRBV6-6
clone size: .
J gene: TRBJ2-5
CDR3 DNA: TGTGCCAGCAGTTATTCCCGGACAGGGGTGGAGACCCAGTACTTC
CDR3 protein: CASSYSRTGVETQYF

D gene: TRBD1
V gene: TRBV4-1
clone size: few
J gene: TRBJ1-5
CDR3 DNA: TGCGCCAGCAGCCAAGATTGGGACAGAAAGTATCAGCCCCAGCATTTT
CDR3 protein: CASSQDWDRKYQPQHF

D gene: .
V gene: TRBV5-1
clone size: .
J gene: TRBJ2-1
CDR3 DNA: TGCGCCAGCCGGACGTCCTACAATGAGCAGTTCTTC
CDR3 protein: CASRTSYNEQFF

D gene: TRBD2
V gene: TRBV9
clone size: .
J gene: TRBJ2-5
CDR3 DNA: TGTGCCAGCAGCGTAGTTGGACTAGCCGGGGAGACCCAGTACTTC
CDR3 protein: CASSVVGLAGETQYF

D gene: .
V gene: TRBV20-1
clone size: .
J gene: TRBJ1-3
CDR3 DNA: TGCAGTGCTAGAGATGGCAGGAACACCATATATTTT
CDR3 protein: CSARDGRNTIYF

D gene: .
V gene: TRBV7-2
clone size: .
J gene: TRBJ1-3
CDR3 DNA: TGTGCCAGCAGCTCCGGGGGGGGTTCCGGAAACACCATATATTTT
CDR3 protein: CASSSGGGSGNTIYF

D gene: .
V gene: TRBV4-1
clone size: many
J gene: TRBJ2-3
CDR3 DNA: TGCGCCAGCAGCCAAGATCCGGTCGGAACAGATACGCAGTATTTT
CDR3 protein: CASSQDPVGTDTQYF

D gene: TRBD2
V gene: TRBV7-9
clone size: few
J gene: TRBJ2-3
CDR3 DNA: TGTGCCAGCAGCTTTAGGGGCCGACTAGCGGGGGGTATAGATACGCAGTATTTT
CDR3 protein: CASSFRGRLAGGIDTQYF

D gene: .
V gene: TRBV20-1
clone size: few
J gene: TRBJ1-2
CDR3 DNA: TGCAGTGCTAGAGTCACGGACTATGGCTACACCTTC
CDR3 protein: CSARVTDYGYTF

D gene: .
V gene: TRBV24-1
clone size: .
J gene: TRBJ2-5
CDR3 DNA: TGTGCCACTCAAAGACCGGGACCAGGGGAAGAGACCCAGTACTTC
CDR3 protein: CATQRPGPGEETQYF

D gene: TRBD1
V gene: TRBV7-2
clone size: .
J gene: TRBJ1-6
CDR3 DNA: TGTGCCAGCAGCGGAATTGACAGGGGGTGGGATAATTCACCCCTCCACTTT
CDR3 protein: CASSGIDRGWDNSPLHF

D gene: .
V gene: TRBV7-8
clone size: .
J gene: TRBJ1-4
CDR3 DNA: TGTGCCAGCAGCTTAACATCGAAAGGAGAAAAACTGTTTTTT
CDR3 protein: CASSLTSKGEKLFF

D gene: TRBD2
V gene: TRBV7-8
clone size: .
J gene: TRBJ2-5
CDR3 DNA: TGTGCCAGCAGCTTAGCCGGGGGAGGGTTGGGAGAGACCCAGTACTTC
CDR3 protein: CASSLAGGGLGETQYF

D gene: .
V gene: TRBV12-3/TRBV12-4
clone size: many
J gene: TRBJ1-4
CDR3 DNA: TGTGCCAGCAGTTTCGGGGCAATTAATGAAAAACTGTTTTTT
CDR3 protein: CASSFGAINEKLFF

D gene: .
V gene: TRBV4-1
clone size: .
J gene: TRBJ2-6
CDR3 DNA: TGCGCCAGCAGCCAAGTGGGAGAGGAGGACTCTGGGGCCAACGTCCTGACTTTC
CDR3 protein: CASSQVGEEDSGANVLTF

D gene: .
V gene: TRBV2
clone size: once
J gene: TRBJ2-1
CDR3 DNA: TGTGCCAGCAAGGCCACGAGCTCCTACAATGAGCAGTTCTTC
CDR3 protein: CASKATSSYNEQFF

D gene: .
V gene: TRBV6-2/TRBV6-3
clone size: few
J gene: TRBJ2-7
CDR3 DNA: TGTGCCAGCAGTTCTCGGTGGGTTTACGAGCAGTACTTC
CDR3 protein: CASSSRWVYEQYF

D gene: .
V gene: TRBV7-9
clone size: .
J gene: TRBJ2-5
CDR3 DNA: TGTGCCTCCCTCGGGCGGTTAGAGACCCAGTACTTC
CDR3 protein: CASLGRLETQYF

D gene: TRBD2
V gene: TRBV6-2/TRBV6-3
clone size: few
J gene: TRBJ2-1
CDR3 DNA: TGTGCCAGCAGCGGGGGGGCCGAAAATGAGCAGTTCTTC
CDR3 protein: CASSGGAENEQFF

D gene: .
V gene: TRBV7-9
clone size: .
J gene: TRBJ1-1
CDR3 DNA: TGTGCCAGCAGCTTAATAGGGGAAAACACTGAAGCTTTCTTT
CDR3 protein: CASSLIGENTEAFF

D gene: .
V gene: TRBV4-1
clone size: many
J gene: TRBJ1-1
CDR3 DNA: TGCGCCAGCAGCCAGGGACAACTTTTTACTGAAGCTTTCTTT
CDR3 protein: CASSQGQLFTEAFF

D gene: TRBD2
V gene: TRBV5-1
clone size: .
J gene: TRBJ2-5
CDR3 DNA: TGCGCCAGCAGCTTGCTTTTGGCGGGGGGCCCGGAGACCCAGTACTTC
CDR3 protein: CASSLLLAGGPETQYF

D gene: TRBD1
V gene: TRBV12-3/TRBV12-4
clone size: .
J gene: TRBJ2-2
CDR3 DNA: TGTGCCAGCAGCTGGACAGGGATCGGGGAGCTGTTTTTT
CDR3 protein: CASSWTGIGELFF

D gene: .
V gene: TRBV6-6
clone size: .
J gene: TRBJ1-3
CDR3 DNA: TGTGCCAGCAGTTGGGGAAACACCATATATTTT
CDR3 protein: CASSWGNTIYF

D gene: .
V gene: TRBV20-1
clone size: few
J gene: TRBJ2-2
CDR3 DNA: TGCAGTGCCCTAAGGGGGGACACCGGGGAGCTGTTTTTT
CDR3 protein: CSALRGDTGELFF

D gene: .
V gene: TRBV2
clone size: few
J gene: TRBJ1-4
CDR3 DNA: TGTGCCAGCAGTGGAGGGCAGGGGAATGAAAAACTGTTTTTT
CDR3 protein: CASSGGQGNEKLFF

D gene: .
V gene: TRBV12-5
clone size: .
J gene: TRBJ2-3
CDR3 DNA: TGTGCTAGTGGTTTGGAACGAGGAGGGCCCTACACAGATACGCAGTATTTT
CDR3 protein: CASGLERGGPYTDTQYF

D gene: .
V gene: TRBV6-6
clone size: few
J gene: TRBJ2-1
CDR3 DNA: TGTGCCAGCAGTGCCGCGACAGACAATGAGCAGTTCTTC
CDR3 protein: CASSAATDNEQFF

D gene: .
V gene: TRBV20-1
clone size: few
J gene: TRBJ2-1
CDR3 DNA: TGCAGTGCTAGGGCTTTCGTGGGCAGCTCCTACAATGAGCAGTTCTTC
CDR3 protein: CSARAFVGSSYNEQFF

D gene: .
V gene: TRBV7-2
clone size: .
J gene: TRBJ2-3
CDR3 DNA: TGTGCCAGCAGCCCCCCCGGGGATACGCAGTATTTT
CDR3 protein: CASSPPGDTQYF

D gene: .
V gene: TRBV27
clone size: .
J gene: TRBJ1-2
CDR3 DNA: TGTGCCAGCAGTTTTGGGGCGGACTATGGCTACACCTTC
CDR3 protein: CASSFGADYGYTF

D gene: .
V gene: TRBV20-1
clone size: many
J gene: TRBJ2-5
CDR3 DNA: TGCAGTGCTAGAGGATACTCGAAGCAAGAGACCCAGTACTTC
CDR3 protein: CSARGYSKQETQYF

D gene: .
V gene: TRBV5-4
clone size: few
J gene: TRBJ2-7
CDR3 DNA: TGTGCCAGCAGCTTCCTGCAGGGAGCATACGAGCAGTACTTC
CDR3 protein: CASSFLQGAYEQYF

D gene: .
V gene: TRBV12-3/TRBV12-4
clone size: few
J gene: TRBJ1-1
CDR3 DNA: TGTGCCAGCGGGGACGGGGGGGTCGCTGAAGCTTTCTTT
CDR3 protein: CASGDGGVAEAFF

D gene: .
V gene: TRBV27
clone size: few
J gene: TRBJ1-1
CDR3 DNA: TGTGCCAGCAGTTTCCGTCACAGGGCGTCTGAAGCTTTCTTT
CDR3 protein: CASSFRHRASEAFF

D gene: TRBD1
V gene: TRBV20-1
clone size: .
J gene: TRBJ1-2
CDR3 DNA: TGCAGTGCTCCCGACAGGGACGGCTATGGCTACACCTTC
CDR3 protein: CSAPDRDGYGYTF

D gene: .
V gene: TRBV29-1
clone size: many
J gene: TRBJ2-1
CDR3 DNA: TGCAGCGGTGTGGACGGAAATAGAAGTGGGAATGAGCAGTTCTTC
CDR3 protein: CSGVDGNRSGNEQFF

D gene: .
V gene: TRBV4-3
clone size: few
J gene: TRBJ2-7
CDR3 DNA: TGCGCCAGCAGCACCCGACAGGACCACTACGAGCAGTACTTC
CDR3 protein: CASSTRQDHYEQYF

D gene: .
V gene: TRBV29-1
clone size: many
J gene: TRBJ2-3
CDR3 DNA: TGCAGCGTTGAAGGGACGGCGGGGACAGATACGCAGTATTTT
CDR3 protein: CSVEGTAGTDTQYF

D gene: TRBD2
V gene: TRBV9
clone size: few
J gene: TRBJ2-5
CDR3 DNA: TGTGCCAGCAGCGTTCTAGCGGGGGAAGAGACCCAGTACTTC
CDR3 protein: CASSVLAGEETQYF

D gene: .
V gene: TRBV6-5
clone size: few
J gene: TRBJ2-5
CDR3 DNA: TGTGCCAGCAGTATTTCCGCTTCGGGAAAAGAGACCCAGTACTTC
CDR3 protein: CASSISASGKETQYF

D gene: TRBD2
V gene: TRBV7-9
clone size: .
J gene: TRBJ2-3
CDR3 DNA: TGTGCCAGCAGCCCCGGGGGGGCCATATCTGACACAGATACGCAGTATTTT
CDR3 protein: CASSPGGAISDTDTQYF

D gene: .
V gene: TRBV12-3/TRBV12-4
clone size: few
J gene: TRBJ1-5
CDR3 DNA: TGTGCCAGCACCCGGGGGGGGGAGCAGCCCCAGCATTTT
CDR3 protein: CASTRGGEQPQHF

D gene: .
V gene: TRBV19
clone size: few
J gene: TRBJ2-7
CDR3 DNA: TGTGCCAGTAGTCAGGGGCTCCCCCAGCCCTACGAGCAGTACTTC
CDR3 protein: CASSQGLPQPYEQYF

D gene: TRBD1
V gene: TRBV9
clone size: .
J gene: TRBJ2-2
CDR3 DNA: TGTGCCAGCGGTACTACAGGGGGCAGAGGCTCCGGGGAGCTGTTTTTT
CDR3 protein: CASGTTGGRGSGELFF

D gene: .
V gene: TRBV12-3/TRBV12-4
clone size: few
J gene: TRBJ2-1
CDR3 DNA: TGTGCCAGTGGTCCCTGGATCAATGAGCAGTTCTTC
CDR3 protein: CASGPWINEQFF

D gene: TRBD2
V gene: TRBV27
clone size: many
J gene: TRBJ2-1
CDR3 DNA: TGTGCCAGCAGTTTCACTAAGACTAGCTCGCAGTTCTTC
CDR3 protein: CASSFTKTSSQFF